These 20 T cell receptor beta chains were sequenced from one sample in a study of shared clonotypes between healthy human individuals. This table comes from immunoSEQ multiplex PCR, and its TCRdb copy is limited to in-frame clones, with some not included. The sample carries roughly 2,300,000 clones, about 90% recorded once. What was sequenced was naive CD4+ T cells from PBMCs. The subset here: CD45RA+ positively selected. These receptors were obtained from a man between 18 and 35 years old in good health. Some clones in this sample may be carry-over from other donors' samples.

This clone has a single count. The V gene is TRBV7-9, the J gene TRBJ2-7; the D gene is possibly TRBD1 (6 bases). The germline V gene encodes CDR1 SEHNR and CDR2 FQNEAQ (reference sequence). The CDR3 runs 15 residues. V was trimmed by 1 base and J by 1 base, leaving 11 bases between them. The CDR3, as DNA: TGTGCCAGCAGCTTAGTAACAGGGTTATCCTACGAGCAGTACTTC. Encoded protein: CASSLVTGLSYEQYF.

The chain uses TRBV19 and TRBJ1-5; D is possibly TRBD1 (5 bases). The length of the CDR3 is 15 residues. Trimming removed 4 bases at V and 2 bases at J, with 12 bases between. Germline-derived CDR1 and CDR2 are LNHDA and SQIVND (reference sequence). CDR3 DNA: TGTGCCAGTAGTACACCGGGACGGGGCAATCAGCCCCAGCATTTT. Protein: CASSTPGRGNQPQHF.

The chain couples TRBV29-1 to TRBJ2-3; TRBD2 matches 8 bases. J lost 4 bases, V lost 4 bases, and 7 bases had no gene match. This CDR3 comprises 14 residues. Germline loops: CDR1 SQVTM, CDR2 ANQGSEA. CDR3 residues: CSVVGLVGPDTQYF. The CDR3 DNA is TGCAGCGTTGTGGGACTAGTAGGCCCAGATACGCAGTATTTT.

The chain is built from TRBV5-1 and TRBJ2-1, with 8 positions matching TRBD1. Germline V gives CDR1 SGHRS, CDR2 YFSETQ. Germline trimming cut 2 bases from V and 3 bases from J; bases unmatched to any gene: 1. CDR3 length: 14 amino acids. The CDR3 DNA is TGCGCCAGCAGCTTACAGGGGGACTACAATGAGCAGTTCTTC. Translation gives CASSLQGDYNEQFF.

Turning to this clone: Compared with germline, one end of the junction differs, possibly owing to a read error. Within the sample, other DNA sequences also encode this same CDR3. This sequence joins TRBV2 and TRBJ2-4; 7 nucleotides align to TRBD2. CDR3 length: 14 amino acids. Looked up from germline, CDR1 is SNHLY and CDR2 is FYNNEI. The CDR3 protein is CASSVAGAQNIQYF. The CDR3 DNA is TGTGCCAGTAGTGTAGCGGGCGCCCAGAACATTCAGTACTTC.

The CDR3 is CASSFIAGDNNEQFF. CDR3 DNA sequence: TGCGCCAGCAGCTTCATAGCGGGGGATAACAATGAGCAGTTCTTC. This chain joins TRBV5-1 and TRBJ2-1; TRBD2 agrees at 9 bases. CDR3 length equals 15 residues. Germline V gene sequence: CDR1 SGHRS, CDR2 YFSETQ. V lost 2 bases and J lost 5; bases outside the gene matches: 5.

The rearrangement uses TRBV5-1 and TRBJ2-3; D is perhaps TRBD2 (6 bases). CDR1 is SGHRS and CDR2 is YFSETQ in the germline V gene. Trimming removed 1 base at V and 4 bases at J, with 13 bases between. The CDR3 is 15 residues long. The CDR3 DNA reads TGCGCCAGCAGCTTGTCCGGGAGATCGGCAGATACGCAGTATTTT. Amino acids: CASSLSGRSADTQYF.

J is TRBJ2-1 and V is TRBV7-9; D is possibly TRBD2 (5 bases). In germline, CDR1 is SEHNR, CDR2 FQNEAQ (reference sequence). The CDR3 is 15 amino acids. The V and J ends lost 5 bases and 9 bases respectively, with 20 bases between them. CDR3 sequence reads: CASSQGLLLATEQFF. The CDR3 nucleotides are TGTGCCAGCAGCCAAGGACTCCTTTTAGCAACTGAGCAGTTCTTC.

The chain combines TRBV6-6 with TRBJ2-7; the D gene could be TRBD1 or TRBD2 (5 bases each). The germline V and J ends were trimmed by 4 bases and 3 bases, with 19 bases remaining between them. From germline, CDR1 is MNHNY and CDR2 SVGAGI (reference sequence). This CDR3 spans 16 amino acids. The CDR3 DNA reads as TGTGCCAGCAGTTTAACTAGGGGTTATGAGAACTACGAGCAGTACTTC. Translation gives CASSLTRGYENYEQYF.

In nucleotides, the CDR3 is TGTGCCAGCACCGGGGTTAGTGGAGCCGGGGAGCTGTTTTTT. It yields the protein CASTGVSGAGELFF. The chain employs TRBV2 and TRBJ2-2, with D tentatively TRBD2 (5 bases). Deletions cut 7 bases from V and 6 bases from J, with 15 bases between. CDR1 is SNHLY, CDR2 FYNNEI, per germline. The CDR3 is 14 amino acids.

There are a few counts of this clone. CDR3 sequence reads: CASSLFQNTEAFF. CDR3 DNA: TGTGCCAGCAGCTTATTTCAGAACACTGAAGCTTTCTTT. The J gene is TRBJ1-1, the V gene TRBV7-9; no clear D. The germline V gene encodes CDR1 SEHNR and CDR2 FQNEAQ (reference sequence). The CDR3 sequence is 13 residues long. V lost 2 bases and J 1 base, leaving 5 bases between the germline ends.

This chain links TRBV20-1 with TRBJ1-1, with D perhaps TRBD1 (5 bases). This CDR3 region has 11 residues. Looked up from germline, CDR1 is DFQATT and CDR2 is SNEGSKA (reference sequence). V shed 6 bases and J shed 10 bases, with 15 bases lying between them. The CDR3 DNA sequence: TGCAGTGCAAAGGGGTCGTTGGGAGCTTTCTTT. Its protein product is CSAKGSLGAFF.

This chain uses TRBV5-1 with TRBJ2-7; D may be TRBD1 (5 bases). The germline V gene encodes CDR1 SGHRS and CDR2 YFSETQ. The V gene lost 4 bases and the J gene lost 4 bases, with 18 bases spanning the gap. The CDR3 covers 15 residues. The CDR3 DNA is TGCGCCAGCAGCCCCAATTTAGTTCAGGGTTACGAGCAGTACTTC. Translation: CASSPNLVQGYEQYF.

J is TRBJ2-2 and V is TRBV6-6; D gene uncertain. CDR3 size: 15 residues. The germline V and J ends were trimmed by 2 bases and 3 bases, with 10 bases remaining between them. Germline CDR1 MNHNY, CDR2 SVGAGI (reference sequence). The CDR3 protein is CASSYGRHDTGELFF. CDR3 coding DNA: TGTGCCAGCAGTTACGGCAGGCACGACACCGGGGAGCTGTTTTTT.

V usage is TRBV7-9 and J usage is TRBJ1-4; tentative D call: TRBD1 (6 bases). Germline V gene data show CDR1 as SEHNR and CDR2 as FQNEAQ (reference sequence). V was trimmed by 5 bases and J by 0 bases, leaving 10 bases between them. The CDR3 contains 15 residues. Here the CDR3 reads CASSENRATNEKLFF. CDR3 coding DNA: TGTGCCAGCAGCGAAAACAGGGCAACTAATGAAAAACTGTTTTTT.

The genes are TRBV27 and TRBJ2-7; D gene unclear. There are 17 residues in the CDR3. Trimming pared 1 base from V and 2 bases from J, leaving 18 bases between. Germline V lookup: CDR1 MNHEY, CDR2 SMNVEV (reference sequence). The CDR3 reads CASSLFSLGSRPYEQYF. CDR3 coding DNA: TGTGCCAGCAGTTTATTCTCTTTGGGCAGTCGCCCCTACGAGCAGTACTTC.

V is TRBV6-1 and J is TRBJ2-7, with D maybe TRBD1 (5 bases). This CDR3 region has 15 residues. V was cut by 6 bases and J by 1 base, with 16 bases left in between. Germline CDR1 and CDR2: MNHNS and SASEGT. The CDR3 loop reads CASRVTAGISYEQYF. DNA of the CDR3: TGTGCCAGCAGGGTCACGGCAGGGATTTCCTACGAGCAGTACTTC.

V and J are TRBV5-1 and TRBJ2-5, with 8 bases that match TRBD1. CDR1 and CDR2 (germline): SGHRS, YFSETQ. There are 16 residues in the CDR3. V shed 3 bases, J shed 4 bases, and the junction held 11 bases outside the gene matches. Here the CDR3 DNA reads TGCGCCAGCAGCTCAGGACAGGGACGAGTCGTAGAGACCCAGTACTTC. Protein product: CASSSGQGRVVETQYF.

The chain links TRBV5-6 to TRBJ1-2; D might be TRBD1 (5 bases). This CDR3 contains 15 residues. V gave up 5 bases and J gave up 0 bases, with 14 bases separating them. Germline V gene data show CDR1 as SGHDT and CDR2 as YYEEEE. The CDR3 DNA reads as TGTGCCAGCAGGGGGGGAACAAGAGCTAACTATGGCTACACCTTC. Its translation is CASRGGTRANYGYTF.

The sample holds a few counts of this clone. V and J are TRBV6-5 and TRBJ1-2; TRBD1 matches 9 bases. Germline V gene lookup returns CDR1 MNHEY and CDR2 SVGAGI. J gave up 4 bases and V 6 bases, and 3 bases lay outside the gene matches. This CDR3 is built from 13 residues. In DNA, the CDR3 is TGTGCCAGCAGCATGGGACAGGGCTATGGCTACACCTTC. This sequence encodes CASSMGQGYGYTF.